The 15 T cell receptor beta chains listed next were all sequenced from one sample in a study of T cell repertoires in cytomegalovirus infection. TCRdb analysed the reads with MiXCR anew, one entry per CDR3 protein. The repertoire holds fewer than 550,000 distinct CDR3 sequences, with roughly 30% as singletons. Sample: PBMCs. All receptors come from a human donor in good health (CMV status not recorded). Some clones in this sample may be carry-over from other donors' samples.

This clonotype came up many times. V is TRBV7-2 and J is TRBJ2-5, with D unclear. The germline gives CDR1 SGHTA, CDR2 FQGNSA. The CDR3 contains 14 residues. Trimming pared 4 bases from V and 5 bases from J, leaving 14 bases between. The CDR3 protein is CASSSDGRRETQYF. The CDR3 DNA sequence: TGTGCCAGCAGCTCGGACGGACGTCGGGAGACCCAGTACTTC.

This clonotype has a handful of counts. The V call is TRBV11-2, the J call TRBJ1-6; TRBD1 matches at 9 bases. The germline CDR1 and CDR2 sequences are SGHAT and FQNNGV. CDR3 size: 15 residues. The junction had 7 bases not matched to a gene; V was cut back by 4 bases and J by 9 bases. Here the CDR3 DNA reads TGTGCCAGCAGCTCCACGGACAGGGGAACTTCACCCCTCCACTTT. Translating it yields CASSSTDRGTSPLHF. Drawing the rest from reference TRBV11-2 and TRBJ1-6, the complete variable domain is EAGVAQSPRYKIIEKRQSVAFWCNPISGHATLYWYQQILGQGPKLLIQFQNNGVVDDSQLPKDRFSAERLKGVDSTLKIQPAKLEDSAVYLCASSSTDRGTSPLHFGNGTRLTVT.

The chain carries TRBV19 and TRBJ2-7; possible D gene TRBD1, 6 bases. Trimming pared 7 bases from V and 2 bases from J, leaving 18 bases between. Germline V CDR1 and CDR2: LNHDA, SQIVND (reference sequence). This CDR3 comprises 15 residues. The CDR3 nucleotides read TGTGCCAGTATTCGGCGGACAGCGCCGGCCTACGAGCAGTACTTC. Translated: CASIRRTAPAYEQYF.

In this sample, this clonotype turned up a few times. The chain has TRBV4-2 and TRBJ1-4; maybe TRBD1 (5 bases). Between the trimmed V and J ends, which lost 1 base and 7 bases, there was a span of 7 bases. Germline-derived CDR1 and CDR2 are LGHNA and YNFKEQ. There are 13 residues in the CDR3. The CDR3 nucleotides are TGTGCCAGCAGCCAAGGGGGGGGTGAAAAACTGTTTTTT. It translates to CASSQGGGEKLFF.

This chain links TRBV14 with TRBJ2-5; possibly TRBD2 for D (5 bases). With 0 bases removed from V and 1 base from J, the gap between germline ends came to 15 bases. The CDR3 consists of 17 residues. The germline V gene encodes CDR1 SGHDN and CDR2 FVKESK. The CDR3 nucleotides are TGTGCCAGCAGCCAAGATGGAGTGGTCAGCGGCCAAGAGACCCAGTACTTC. Translated, it gives CASSQDGVVSGQETQYF.

Details on this clonotype: A read error may explain this, as a much larger clone is one base away. The chain employs TRBV7-2 and TRBJ2-3, with D uncertain. Trimming took off 5 bases at V and 6 bases at J, with 18 bases between the two ends. The length of the CDR3 is 15 residues. The germline V gene encodes CDR1 SGHTA and CDR2 FQGNSA. Written as DNA, the CDR3 is TGTGCCAGCAGCCGCCGGCTCTATAATATGGATACGCAGTATTTT. It codes for CASSRRLYNMDTQYF.

The chain couples TRBV6-6 to TRBJ2-1; 13 bases map to TRBD2. J was trimmed by 9 bases and V by 6 bases; bases with no gene match: 8. The CDR3 length is 15 residues. Germline V lookup: CDR1 MNHNY, CDR2 SVGAGI (reference sequence). The CDR3 loop reads CASRTTSGGAIEQFF. For the CDR3, the DNA is TGTGCCAGCAGAACTACTAGCGGGGGGGCAATTGAGCAGTTCTTC.

Turning to this clonotype: The conserved closing phenylalanine or tryptophan is absent in this CDR3, likely reflecting a read error. V and J are TRBV18 and TRBJ2-7; 9 bases match TRBD1. The V segment lost 3 bases and the J segment 6 bases; nucleotides outside the gene matches: 6. This CDR3 has 14 amino acids. Germline V gene lookup returns CDR1 KGHSH and CDR2 LQKENI. CDR3 region: CASSPRGTGSEQYL. The DNA of the CDR3 is TGTGCCAGCTCACCGCGGGGGACAGGGTCCGAGCAGTACTTA.

The table lists this clonotype with a few counts. V and J are TRBV7-3 and TRBJ2-2; 9 positions agree with TRBD2. The germline V gene encodes CDR1 SGHTA and CDR2 FQGTGA. V lost 4 bases to trimming and J lost 10 bases; unmatched junction nucleotides: 10. This CDR3 region has 15 residues. For the CDR3, the DNA is TGTGCCAGCAGCTCGTTGGCGGGGGGGAGTGTGGAGCTGTTTTTT. Its translation: CASSSLAGGSVELFF.

This clonotype was counted only a few times. DNA for the CDR3: TGTGCCAGCAGCTTACAGGGTTGGGATTCACCCCTCCACTTT. This encodes CASSLQGWDSPLHF. The rearrangement uses TRBV7-3 and TRBJ1-6; D might be TRBD1 (5 bases). CDR3 length: 14 residues. Trimming stripped 2 bases from V and 8 bases from J, with 10 bases between. CDR1 SGHTA and CDR2 FQGTGA come from the germline V gene.

The chain employs TRBV6-2 or TRBV6-3 and TRBJ2-1; 7 positions match TRBD1. After removal of 5 bases from V and 9 bases from J, the junction contained 13 bases not matched to a gene. Germline CDR1 and CDR2: MNHEY and SVGEGT. The CDR3 extends over 15 amino acids. DNA of the CDR3: TGTGCCAGCAGTCACCTTACATTGACAGGGACTGAGCAGTTCTTC. It yields the protein CASSHLTLTGTEQFF.

This clonotype was counted at least ten times. The gene calls are TRBV4-2 and TRBJ2-1; 15 bases are a match to TRBD2. This CDR3 region has 18 residues. Trimming cost V 5 bases and J 4 bases; bases outside gene matches: 9. In germline, CDR1 is LGHNA, CDR2 YNFKEQ. The CDR3 sequence is CASSSGTSGGKYYNEQFF. The DNA for the CDR3 is TGTGCCAGCAGCTCCGGGACTAGCGGGGGGAAATATTACAATGAGCAGTTCTTC.

Only a few counts were recorded for this clonotype. V and J are TRBV9 and TRBJ2-1, with 10 bases aligning to TRBD2. This CDR3 has 14 amino acids. Germline loops: CDR1 SGDLS, CDR2 YYNGEE. J gave up 7 bases and V 0 bases, and 1 base lay outside the gene matches. The CDR3 nucleotides read TGTGCCAGCAGCGTAGCTAGCGGGGGTAATGAGCAGTTCTTC. Amino acids: CASSVASGGNEQFF.

J is TRBJ1-1 and V is TRBV4-1; the match to TRBD1 covers 7 bases. Losses at the gene ends were 4 bases for V and 2 bases for J; bases not matched to a gene: 10. CDR3 length: 16 amino acids. The germline V gene has CDR1 MGHRA and CDR2 YSYEKL. The CDR3 protein is CASSREPTGTNTEAFF. In DNA, the CDR3 is TGCGCCAGCAGCCGAGAGCCGACAGGGACCAACACTGAAGCTTTCTTT.

This clonotype has just one count. This chain joins TRBV27 and TRBJ2-1, with 11 bases lining up with TRBD2. The CDR3 is 17 residues long. The ends lost 3 bases at V and 4 bases at J; junction bases unmatched: 8. The germline V gene encodes CDR1 MNHEY and CDR2 SMNVEV (reference sequence). The CDR3 DNA is TGTGCCAGCAGTTTTTTCACTAGCGGGAGAGAGTACAATGAGCAGTTCTTC. Translation gives CASSFFTSGREYNEQFF.